This entry lists 3 T cell receptor beta chains sequenced from one sample in a study of beta chain features in type 1 diabetes. Findings and limits, study-wide: In every one of the four CD4+ subsets, TCRB CDR3s were moderately but significantly shorter in Type 1 diabetes patients.

These receptors are not linked to any known antigen. Expressed TCRB transcripts were sequenced because the isolated RNA had all been reverse transcribed beforehand. Sequencing used immunoSEQ multiplex PCR; TCRdb keeps in-frame clones, though not all of them. The repertoire holds 150,000 to 200,000 clones, with about 63% as singletons. Source material: naive CD4+ T cells from blood. The origin of the receptors is a man aged 25 to 40 with type 1 diabetes.

The chain has TRBV6-5 and TRBJ2-5, with D tentatively TRBD2 (6 bases). In germline, CDR1 is MNHEY, CDR2 SVGAGI. The length of the CDR3 is 15 residues. The ends were cut back, 6 bases at V and 7 bases at J, with 21 bases in the middle. CDR3 amino acids: CASSDHVWQGGTQYF. CDR3 sequence (DNA): TGTGCCAGCAGCGATCACGTATGGCAGGGAGGGACCCAGTACTTC.

The chain recombines TRBV7-2 with TRBJ2-3; D call uncertain. Looked up from germline, CDR1 is SGHTA and CDR2 is FQGNSA. The CDR3 is 15 residues long. The V and J ends lost 3 bases and 0 bases respectively, with 10 bases between them. The CDR3 DNA follows: TGTGCCAGCAGCTTGTCGAGACTTAGCACAGATACGCAGTATTTT. Translating gives CASSLSRLSTDTQYF.

This chain connects TRBV30 to TRBJ1-2; TRBD1 might be the D (5 bases). V lost 4 bases to trimming and J lost 5 bases, with 17 bases between them. The CDR3 length is 14 residues. Germline loops: CDR1 GTSNPN, CDR2 SVGIG (reference sequence). CDR3 residues: CAWNRPTETYGYTF. DNA of the CDR3: TGTGCCTGGAACCGACCGACAGAAACATATGGCTACACCTTC.